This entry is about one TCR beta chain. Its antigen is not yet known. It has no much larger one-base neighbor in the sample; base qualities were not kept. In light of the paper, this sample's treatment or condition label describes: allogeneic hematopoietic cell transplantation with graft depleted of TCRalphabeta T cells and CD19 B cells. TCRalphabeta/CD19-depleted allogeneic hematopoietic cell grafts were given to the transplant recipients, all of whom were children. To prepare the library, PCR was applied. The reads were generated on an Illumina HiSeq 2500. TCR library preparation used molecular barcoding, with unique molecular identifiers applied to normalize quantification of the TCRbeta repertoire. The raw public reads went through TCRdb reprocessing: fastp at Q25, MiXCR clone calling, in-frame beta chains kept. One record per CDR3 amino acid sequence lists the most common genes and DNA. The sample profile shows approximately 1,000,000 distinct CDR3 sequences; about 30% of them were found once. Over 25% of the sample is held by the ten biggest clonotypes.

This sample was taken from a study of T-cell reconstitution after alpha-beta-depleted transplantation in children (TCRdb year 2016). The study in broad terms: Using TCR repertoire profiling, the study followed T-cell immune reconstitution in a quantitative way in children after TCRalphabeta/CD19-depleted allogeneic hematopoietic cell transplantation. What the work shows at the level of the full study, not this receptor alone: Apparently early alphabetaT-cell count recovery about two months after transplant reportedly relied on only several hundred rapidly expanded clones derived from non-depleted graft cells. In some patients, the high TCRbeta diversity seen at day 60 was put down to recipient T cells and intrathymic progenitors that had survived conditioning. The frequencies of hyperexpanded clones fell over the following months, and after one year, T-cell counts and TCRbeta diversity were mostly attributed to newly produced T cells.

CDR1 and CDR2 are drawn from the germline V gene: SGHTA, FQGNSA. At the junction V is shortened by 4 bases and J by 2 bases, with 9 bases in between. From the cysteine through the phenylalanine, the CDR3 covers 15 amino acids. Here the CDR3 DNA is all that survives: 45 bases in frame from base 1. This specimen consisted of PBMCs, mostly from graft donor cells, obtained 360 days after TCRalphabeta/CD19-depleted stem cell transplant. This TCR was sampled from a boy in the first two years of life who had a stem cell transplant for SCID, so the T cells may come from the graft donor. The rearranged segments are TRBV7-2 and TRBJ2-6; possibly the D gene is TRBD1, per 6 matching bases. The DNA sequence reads TGTGCCAGCAGCTCCACAGGGACTGGGGCCAACGTCCTGACTTTC. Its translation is CASSSTGTGANVLTF.